This T cell receptor (beta chain) was retrieved from a study of untreated major depressive disorder. TCRdb's table, derived via immunoSEQ multiplex PCR, lists solely in-frame clones and lacks some. Of tens of thousands of clones in the sample, 90% to 95% are singletons; the top ten hold 0.25% to 0.35%. Every depressed patient was matched in pairs with a non-depressed control on sex, age, current smoking status and body mass index. This TCR was recovered from a man aged 30-40 years in good health. The material sequenced was CD4+ T cells from PBMCs.

This CDR3 reads CASSSGLAGGYEQYF. The CDR3 DNA sequence: TGTGCCAGCAGCTCGGGACTAGCGGGAGGTTACGAGCAGTACTTC. The chain recombines TRBV5-4 with TRBJ2-7, with TRBD2 matching 15 bases. The germline CDR1 and CDR2 sequences are SGHNT and YYREEE (reference sequence). The CDR3 is 15 amino acids. With 3 bases clipped from V and 4 bases from J, the junction kept 2 bases outside the gene matches.